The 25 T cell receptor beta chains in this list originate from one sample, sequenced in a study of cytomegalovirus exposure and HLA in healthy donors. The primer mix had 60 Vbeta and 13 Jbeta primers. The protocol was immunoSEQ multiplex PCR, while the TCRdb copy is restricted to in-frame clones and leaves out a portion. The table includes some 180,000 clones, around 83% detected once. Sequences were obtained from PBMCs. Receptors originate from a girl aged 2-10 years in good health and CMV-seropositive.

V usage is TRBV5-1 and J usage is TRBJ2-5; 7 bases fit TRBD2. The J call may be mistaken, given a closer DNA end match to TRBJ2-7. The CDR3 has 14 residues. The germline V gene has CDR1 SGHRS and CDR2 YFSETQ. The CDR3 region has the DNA TGCGCCAGCAGCGGGAGCCGGGAGGCCTACGAGCAGTACTTC. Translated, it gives CASSGSREAYEQYF.

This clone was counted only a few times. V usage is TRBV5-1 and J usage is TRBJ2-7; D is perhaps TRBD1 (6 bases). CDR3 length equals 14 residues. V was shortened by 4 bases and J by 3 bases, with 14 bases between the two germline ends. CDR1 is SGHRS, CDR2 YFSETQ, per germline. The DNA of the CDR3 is TGCGCCAGCAGCCCGGGAACAGGGTTCTACGAGCAGTACTTC. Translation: CASSPGTGFYEQYF.

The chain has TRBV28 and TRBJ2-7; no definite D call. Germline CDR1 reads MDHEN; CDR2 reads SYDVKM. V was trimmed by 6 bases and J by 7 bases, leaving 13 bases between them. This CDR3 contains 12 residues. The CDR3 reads CASRPPLREQYF. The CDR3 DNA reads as TGTGCCAGCAGACCTCCCTTGCGGGAGCAGTACTTC. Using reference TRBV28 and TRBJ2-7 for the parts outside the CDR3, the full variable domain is DVKVTQSSRYLVKRTGEKVFLECVQDMDHENMFWYRQDPGLGLRLIYFSYDVKMKEKGDIPEGYSVSREKKERFSLILESASTNQTSMYLCASRPPLREQYFGPGTRLTVT.

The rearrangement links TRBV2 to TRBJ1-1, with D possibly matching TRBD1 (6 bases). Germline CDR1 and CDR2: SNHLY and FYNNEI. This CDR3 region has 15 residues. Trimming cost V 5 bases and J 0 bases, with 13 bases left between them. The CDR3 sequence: CASSNIDRLNTEAFF. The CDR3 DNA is TGTGCCAGCAGTAACATTGACAGGTTGAACACTGAAGCTTTCTTT.

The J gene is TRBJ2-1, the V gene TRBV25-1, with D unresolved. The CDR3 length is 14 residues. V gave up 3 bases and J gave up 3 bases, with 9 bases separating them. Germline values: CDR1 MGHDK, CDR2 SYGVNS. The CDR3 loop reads CASSEAGDYNEQFF. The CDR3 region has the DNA TGTGCCAGCAGTGAGGCAGGTGACTACAATGAGCAGTTCTTC.

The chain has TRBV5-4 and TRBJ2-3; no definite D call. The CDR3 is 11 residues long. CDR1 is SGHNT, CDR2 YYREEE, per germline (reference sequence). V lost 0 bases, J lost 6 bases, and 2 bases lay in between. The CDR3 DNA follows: TGTGCCAGCAGCTTGGCGGATACGCAGTATTTT. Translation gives CASSLADTQYF.

The chain's CDR3 is CASSLDRSAREAIDTQYF. The CDR3 DNA reads TGTGCCAGCAGCTTAGATCGATCCGCGCGGGAAGCGATAGATACGCAGTATTTT. V and J are TRBV11-3 and TRBJ2-3, with D perhaps matching TRBD2 (6 bases). Germline CDR1 SGHNT, CDR2 YENEEA. Trimming stripped 0 bases from V and 5 bases from J, with 21 bases between. This CDR3 region has 18 residues.

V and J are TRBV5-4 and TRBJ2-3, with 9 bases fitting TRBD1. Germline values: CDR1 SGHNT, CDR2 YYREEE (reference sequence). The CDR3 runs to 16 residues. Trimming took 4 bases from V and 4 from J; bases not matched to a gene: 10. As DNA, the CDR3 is TGTGCCAGCAGCAGGCGGGGACAGGGTATTTCAGATACGCAGTATTTT. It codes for CASSRRGQGISDTQYF.

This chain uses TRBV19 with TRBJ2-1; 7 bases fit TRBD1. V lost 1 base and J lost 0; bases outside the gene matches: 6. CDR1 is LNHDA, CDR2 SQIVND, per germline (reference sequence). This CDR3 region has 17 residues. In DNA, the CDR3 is TGTGCCAGTAGTATAGGACAGGGAAGACCCTCCTACAATGAGCAGTTCTTC. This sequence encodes CASSIGQGRPSYNEQFF.

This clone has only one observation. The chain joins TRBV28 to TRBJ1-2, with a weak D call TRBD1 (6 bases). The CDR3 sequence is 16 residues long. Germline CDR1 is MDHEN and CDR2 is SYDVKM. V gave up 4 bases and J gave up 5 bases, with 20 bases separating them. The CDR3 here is CASSSSSGGSVYGYTF. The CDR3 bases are TGTGCCAGCAGTTCTAGTTCGGGGGGCAGTGTGTATGGCTACACCTTC.

The CDR3 DNA is TGTGCCAGCTCGCCCGCGGACGGGAGCTCCTACAATGAGCAGTTCTTC. It yields the protein CASSPADGSSYNEQFF. This chain links TRBV18 with TRBJ2-1; weak D call: TRBD2 (6 bases). V dropped 6 bases and J dropped 0 bases, with 15 bases sitting between them. The germline CDR1 and CDR2 sequences are KGHSH and LQKENI. This CDR3 region has 16 residues.

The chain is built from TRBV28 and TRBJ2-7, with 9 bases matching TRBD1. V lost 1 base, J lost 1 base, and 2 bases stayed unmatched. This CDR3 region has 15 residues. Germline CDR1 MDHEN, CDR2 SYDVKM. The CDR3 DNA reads TGTGCCAGCAGTTTATACGGGACAGGGTCCTACGAGCAGTACTTC. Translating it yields CASSLYGTGSYEQYF.

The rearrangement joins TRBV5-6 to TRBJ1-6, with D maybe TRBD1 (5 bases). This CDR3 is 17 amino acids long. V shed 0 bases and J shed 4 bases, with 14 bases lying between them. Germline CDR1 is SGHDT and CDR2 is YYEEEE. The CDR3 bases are TGTGCCAGCAGCTTGGTCGTAATAGGGGATTATAATTCACCCCTCCACTTT. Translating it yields CASSLVVIGDYNSPLHF.

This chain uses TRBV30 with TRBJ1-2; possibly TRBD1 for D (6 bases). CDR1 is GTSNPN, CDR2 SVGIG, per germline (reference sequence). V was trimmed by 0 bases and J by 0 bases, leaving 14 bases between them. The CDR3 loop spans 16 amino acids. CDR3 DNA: TGTGCCTGGAGTGTTGGGGGGGCTTCACCTAACTATGGCTACACCTTC. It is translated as CAWSVGGASPNYGYTF.

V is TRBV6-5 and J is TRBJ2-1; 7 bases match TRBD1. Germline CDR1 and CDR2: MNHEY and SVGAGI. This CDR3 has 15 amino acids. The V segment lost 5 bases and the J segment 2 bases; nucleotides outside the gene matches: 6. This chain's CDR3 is CASSARDSPYNEQFF. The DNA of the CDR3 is TGTGCCAGCAGTGCCCGGGACAGCCCCTACAATGAGCAGTTCTTC.

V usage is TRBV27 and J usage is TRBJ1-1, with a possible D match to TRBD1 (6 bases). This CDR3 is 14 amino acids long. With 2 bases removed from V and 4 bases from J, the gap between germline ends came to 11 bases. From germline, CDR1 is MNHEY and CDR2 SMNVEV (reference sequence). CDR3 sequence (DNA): TGTGCCAGCAGTTTACGAAGGGGGAGCACTGAAGCTTTCTTT. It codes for CASSLRRGSTEAFF.

The CDR3 is CASTAETRAPYEQYF. CDR3 bases: TGTGCCAGTACCGCAGAAACCAGGGCTCCCTACGAGCAGTACTTC. The gene calls are TRBV19 and TRBJ2-5; maybe TRBD1 (5 bases). The DNA end favors TRBJ2-7, so the J call may be wrong. The CDR3 length is 15 residues. Germline assignment: CDR1 LNHDA and CDR2 SQIVND (reference sequence).

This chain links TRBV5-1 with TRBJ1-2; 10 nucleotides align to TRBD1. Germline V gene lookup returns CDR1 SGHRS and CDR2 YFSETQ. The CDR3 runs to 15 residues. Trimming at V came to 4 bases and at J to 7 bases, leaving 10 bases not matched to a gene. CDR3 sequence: CASSRPGQGTGGYTF. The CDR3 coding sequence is TGCGCCAGCAGCCGTCCGGGACAGGGGACGGGTGGCTACACCTTC. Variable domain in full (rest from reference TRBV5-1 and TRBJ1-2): KAGVTQTPRYLIKTRGQQVTLSCSPISGHRSVSWYQQTPGQGLQFLFEYFSETQRNKGNFPGRFSGRQFSNSRSEMNVSTLELGDSALYLCASSRPGQGTGGYTFGSGTRLTVV.

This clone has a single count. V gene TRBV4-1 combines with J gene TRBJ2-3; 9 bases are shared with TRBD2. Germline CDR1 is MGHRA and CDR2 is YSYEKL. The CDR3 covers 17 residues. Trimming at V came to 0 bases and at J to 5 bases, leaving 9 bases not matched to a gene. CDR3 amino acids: CASSQEVTSGSGDTQYF. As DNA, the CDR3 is TGCGCCAGCAGCCAAGAGGTGACTAGCGGTTCAGGAGATACGCAGTATTTT.

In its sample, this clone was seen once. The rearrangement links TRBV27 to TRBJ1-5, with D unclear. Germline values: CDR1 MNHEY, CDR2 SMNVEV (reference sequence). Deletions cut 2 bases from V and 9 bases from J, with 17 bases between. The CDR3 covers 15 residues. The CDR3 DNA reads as TGTGCCAGCAGTTTACACGACAAGCCTCGTGGGCCCCAGCATTTT. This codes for CASSLHDKPRGPQHF.

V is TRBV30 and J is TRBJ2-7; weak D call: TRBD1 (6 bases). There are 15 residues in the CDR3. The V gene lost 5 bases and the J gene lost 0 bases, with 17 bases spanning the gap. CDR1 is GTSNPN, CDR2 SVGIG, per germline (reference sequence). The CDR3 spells CAWAPDRLRSYEQYF. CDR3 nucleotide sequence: TGTGCCTGGGCCCCGGACAGACTACGCTCCTACGAGCAGTACTTC.

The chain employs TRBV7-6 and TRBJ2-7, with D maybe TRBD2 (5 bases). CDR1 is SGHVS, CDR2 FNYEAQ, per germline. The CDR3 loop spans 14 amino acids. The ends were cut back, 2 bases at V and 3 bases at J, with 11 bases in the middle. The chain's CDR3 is CASSLTLDSYEQYF. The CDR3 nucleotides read TGTGCCAGCAGCTTAACACTAGATAGCTACGAGCAGTACTTC.

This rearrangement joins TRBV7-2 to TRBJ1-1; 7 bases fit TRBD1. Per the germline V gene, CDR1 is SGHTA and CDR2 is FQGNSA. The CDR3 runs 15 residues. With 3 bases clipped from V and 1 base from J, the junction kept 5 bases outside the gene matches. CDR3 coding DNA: TGTGCCAGCAGCTTCTACAGGGGAGGGAACACTGAAGCTTTCTTT. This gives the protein CASSFYRGGNTEAFF.

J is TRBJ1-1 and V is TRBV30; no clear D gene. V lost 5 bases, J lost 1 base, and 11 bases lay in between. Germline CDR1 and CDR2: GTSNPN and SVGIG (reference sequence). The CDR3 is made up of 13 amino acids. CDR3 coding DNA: TGTGCCTGGGGAGATACGGGGAACACTGAAGCTTTCTTT. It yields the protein CAWGDTGNTEAFF.

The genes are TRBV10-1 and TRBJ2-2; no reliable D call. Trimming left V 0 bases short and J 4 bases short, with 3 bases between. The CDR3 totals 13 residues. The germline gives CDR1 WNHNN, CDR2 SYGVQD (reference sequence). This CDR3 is CASSESSTGELFF. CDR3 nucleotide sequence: TGCGCCAGCAGTGAGTCCTCCACCGGGGAGCTGTTTTTT.